Listed here are 18 T cell receptor beta chains from one sample, sequenced in a study of T cell responses to AZD1222 COVID-19 vaccine. The assay was immunoSEQ multiplex PCR, and TCRdb's table has in-frame clones only and misses some. The table lists under 200,000 clones, around 90% of them singletons. Sample: peripheral blood, taken on day 0 of MenACWY control vaccination. The receptors stem from an adult in good health.

V gene TRBV28 combines with J gene TRBJ1-2; 10 bases map to TRBD1. From germline, CDR1 is MDHEN and CDR2 SYDVKM. After removal of 3 bases from V and 3 bases from J, the junction contained 4 bases not matched to a gene. This CDR3 region has 15 residues. The CDR3 is CASSFQGQGDYGYTF. The CDR3 DNA reads as TGTGCCAGCAGTTTTCAAGGACAGGGGGACTATGGCTACACCTTC.

This sequence joins TRBV5-1 and TRBJ2-4; D not certain. Germline-derived CDR1 and CDR2 are SGHRS and YFSETQ. V was shortened by 2 bases and J by 0 bases, with 3 bases between the two germline ends. CDR3 length equals 13 residues. The CDR3 reads CASSLIAKNIQYF. Here the CDR3 DNA reads TGCGCCAGCAGCTTAATAGCCAAAAACATTCAGTACTTC. The whole variable domain, filled in from reference TRBV5-1 and TRBJ2-4, reads KAGVTQTPRYLIKTRGQQVTLSCSPISGHRSVSWYQQTPGQGLQFLFEYFSETQRNKGNFPGRFSGRQFSNSRSEMNVSTLELGDSALYLCASSLIAKNIQYFGAGTRLSVL.

The V gene is TRBV6-1, the J gene TRBJ1-5; D uncertain. Trimming shortened V by 2 bases and J by 0 bases, and 11 bases separated the two germline ends. Germline lookup yields CDR1 MNHNS and CDR2 SASEGT. This CDR3 has 16 residues. CDR3 DNA sequence: TGTGCCAGCAGTGAAAACCAGATCCTTAGCAATCAGCCCCAGCATTTT. Translated, it gives CASSENQILSNQPQHF.

The chain has TRBV11-2 and TRBJ2-3, with D uncertain. With 3 bases removed from V and 3 bases from J, the gap between germline ends came to 16 bases. The CDR3 covers 16 residues. Germline lookup yields CDR1 SGHAT and CDR2 FQNNGV. This CDR3 is CASSFRIRIQTDTQYF. The CDR3, as DNA: TGTGCCAGCAGCTTCCGGATCAGAATCCAAACAGATACGCAGTATTTT.

V usage is TRBV5-1 and J usage is TRBJ2-7; D may be TRBD2 (7 bases). The V end was cut by 5 bases, the J end by 7 bases, with 19 bases between. Germline CDR1 and CDR2: SGHRS and YFSETQ. This CDR3 is built from 14 residues. The CDR3 sequence: CASSGRTRGGEQYF. As DNA, the CDR3 is TGCGCCAGCAGTGGTAGGACTAGAGGGGGTGAGCAGTACTTC.

V and J are TRBV7-9 and TRBJ2-2; tentative D call: TRBD2 (6 bases). The CDR3 covers 12 residues. The V and J ends lost 6 bases and 6 bases respectively, with 8 bases between them. Germline loops: CDR1 SEHNR, CDR2 FQNEAQ (reference sequence). For the CDR3, the DNA is TGTGCCAGCAGGACTAGTTCCGGGGAGCTGTTTTTT. Protein product: CASRTSSGELFF.

This chain connects TRBV3-1 (or the pseudogene TRBV3-2) to TRBJ1-1; D call uncertain. V lost 8 bases, J lost 5 bases, and 18 bases lay in between. Germline V gene sequence: CDR1 LGHDT, CDR2 YNNKEL (reference sequence). The CDR3 spans 14 residues. CDR3 protein: CASEPGLGRTEAFF. The CDR3 region has the DNA TGTGCCAGCGAGCCGGGCCTCGGGAGGACTGAAGCTTTCTTT.

On this clone: An end of the junction differs from the germline gene, which may be a read error. The CDR3 DNA follows: TGTGACAGCACAATAGCGGGGGAGCAGTTCTTC. It is translated as CDSTIAGEQFF. The chain links TRBV2 to TRBJ2-1; TRBD2 aligns across 8 bases. This CDR3 contains 11 residues. From germline, CDR1 is SNHLY and CDR2 FYNNEI.

The rearrangement uses TRBV28 and TRBJ1-5; D gene ambiguous. Germline V gene lookup returns CDR1 MDHEN and CDR2 SYDVKM. This CDR3 comprises 18 residues. V lost 5 bases and J 0 bases, leaving 20 bases between the germline ends. CDR3 sequence (DNA): TGTGCCAGCAGTCCGCCGGACTTGTCCCCGTATAGCAATCAGCCCCAGCATTTT. Translated: CASSPPDLSPYSNQPQHF.

The chain joins TRBV9 to TRBJ2-2; possibly TRBD2 for D (5 bases). Germline V CDR1 and CDR2: SGDLS, YYNGEE. This CDR3 has 13 amino acids. V lost 6 bases and J lost 4, with 10 bases in between. As DNA, the CDR3 is TGTGCCAGCAACCCCACTAGCACCGGGGAGCTGTTTTTT. It yields the protein CASNPTSTGELFF.

This clone was seen once. The chain links TRBV25-1 to TRBJ1-5, with TRBD1 identical over 7 bases. Germline assignment: CDR1 MGHDK and CDR2 SYGVNS. With V trimmed by 2 bases and J by 5 bases, 3 bases remained unmatched. The CDR3 has 14 residues. The CDR3 loop reads CASSEPGGYQPQHF. The CDR3 DNA sequence: TGTGCCAGCAGTGAACCAGGGGGTTATCAGCCCCAGCATTTT.

In its sample, this clone was seen a few times. For the CDR3, the DNA is TGTGCCAGCAGCCCGGGCCAGTTTAATACGCAGTATTTT. It specifies CASSPGQFNTQYF. V and J are TRBV28 and TRBJ2-3; no reliable D call. The germline V gene has CDR1 MDHEN and CDR2 SYDVKM. V lost 6 bases and J 7 bases, leaving 14 bases between the germline ends. The CDR3 extends over 13 amino acids.

V usage is TRBV27 and J usage is TRBJ1-2; a possible D gene is TRBD1 (5 bases). The CDR3 totals 14 residues. CDR1 and CDR2 (germline): MNHEY, SMNVEV (reference sequence). V lost 6 bases and J lost 1, with 12 bases in between. The CDR3 DNA is TGTGCCAGCAGGGGAGGGACGGTTAACTATGGCTACACCTTC. Encoded protein: CASRGGTVNYGYTF.

V and J are TRBV5-1 and TRBJ1-2; a possible D gene is TRBD1 (5 bases). Trimming removed 0 bases from V and 4 bases from J, with 10 bases in between. Germline lookup yields CDR1 SGHRS and CDR2 YFSETQ. This CDR3 comprises 14 residues. CDR3 sequence (DNA): TGCGCCAGCAGCTTGGGAGCGGGGGGCTATGGCTACACCTTC. Its protein is CASSLGAGGYGYTF.

The V gene is TRBV7-3, the J gene TRBJ2-1; TRBD2 is a possible D gene (5 bases). This CDR3 has 16 amino acids. Germline loops: CDR1 SGHTA, CDR2 FQGTGA. The V end lost 6 bases, the J end lost 0 bases, and 15 bases lay between the germline ends. As DNA, the CDR3 is TGTGCCAGCAGGCTCAGTGCTGGGAGCTCCTACAATGAGCAGTTCTTC. Translated, it gives CASRLSAGSSYNEQFF.

This clone was seen just once. This rearrangement joins TRBV7-6 to TRBJ1-5; 9 bases agree with TRBD1. The CDR3 is 15 residues long. The germline gives CDR1 SGHVS, CDR2 FNYEAQ. V lost 4 bases to trimming and J lost 5 bases; unmatched junction nucleotides: 6. The DNA for the CDR3 is TGTGCCAGCAGCTCATACAGGGGGCCGGATCAGCCCCAGCATTTT. It specifies CASSSYRGPDQPQHF.

This clone was recorded once. The chain links TRBV29-1 to TRBJ2-7; 16 bases fit TRBD2. Unmatched junction bases numbered 2, after V lost 4 bases and J lost 2 bases. The CDR3 has 15 amino acids. CDR1 is SQVTM, CDR2 ANQGSEA, per germline. Written as DNA, the CDR3 is TGCAGCGTTGGGGGGACTAGCGGGAGGGCCTACGAGCAGTACTTC. Translating gives CSVGGTSGRAYEQYF.

The chain couples TRBV7-6 to TRBJ1-4; 7 positions match TRBD1. The CDR3 runs 17 residues. Germline CDR1 reads SGHVS; CDR2 reads FNYEAQ. Trimming at V came to 5 bases and at J to 2 bases, leaving 11 bases not matched to a gene. CDR3 residues: CASSPGPTGVTNEKLFF. The CDR3 nucleotides read TGTGCCAGCAGCCCCGGCCCTACAGGGGTCACTAATGAAAAACTGTTTTTT.